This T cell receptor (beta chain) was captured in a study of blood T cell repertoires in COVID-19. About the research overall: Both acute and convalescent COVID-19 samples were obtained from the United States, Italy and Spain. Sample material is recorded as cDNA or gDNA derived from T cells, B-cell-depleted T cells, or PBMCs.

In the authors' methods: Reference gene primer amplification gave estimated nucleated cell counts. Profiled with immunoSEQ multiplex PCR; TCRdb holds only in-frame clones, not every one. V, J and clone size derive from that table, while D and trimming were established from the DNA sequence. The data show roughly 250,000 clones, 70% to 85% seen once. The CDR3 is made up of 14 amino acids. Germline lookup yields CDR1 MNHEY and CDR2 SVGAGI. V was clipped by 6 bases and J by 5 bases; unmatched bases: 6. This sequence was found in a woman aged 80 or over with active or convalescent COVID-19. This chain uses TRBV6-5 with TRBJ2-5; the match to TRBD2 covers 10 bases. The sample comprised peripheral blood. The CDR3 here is CASRASGSWETQYF. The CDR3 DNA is TGTGCCAGCAGGGCTAGCGGGAGTTGGGAGACCCAGTACTTC.